A selection of T cell receptor beta chains follows, all from one sample in a study of T cells in localized non-small cell lung cancer. The method was immunoSEQ multiplex PCR; TCRdb's version includes in-frame clones alone and lacks a portion of them. Among about 20,000 clones listed, about 87% were seen once. This material consisted of PBMCs, taken before any cancer treatment. The receptor set was obtained from a man aged 40 to 75 with stage II squamous cell lung carcinoma. CDR3s include the opening cysteine and the closing phenylalanine or tryptophan. Each record gives: J gene, D gene, clone size, CDR3 length, V gene, CDR3 DNA, CDR3 protein. The D gene is left open where the match is weak. A clone size is listed for some rows: how often the clone was seen (once, few, many), or a class if it is expanded.

TRBJ2-5	-	-	11	TRBV11-3	TGTGCCAGCAGTTTAAAAGAGACCCAGTACTTC	CASSLKETQYF
TRBJ2-1	TRBD2	-	15	TRBV10-3	TGTGCCATCAGTGAGTCTCCAGCGGGAAGCAATGAGCAGTTCTTC	CAISESPAGSNEQFF
TRBJ1-2	-	-	14	TRBV6-6	TGTGCCAGCAGTTACTATAGAGGTAACTATGGCTACACCTTC	CASSYYRGNYGYTF
TRBJ1-6	TRBD1	-	14	TRBV6-1	TGTGCCAGCAGTGCCGGACAGGTCCCGATATCCCTCCACTTT	CASSAGQVPISLHF
TRBJ1-1	-	once	12	TRBV6-6	TGTGCCAGCACCCATGGGGGGACTGAAGCTTTCTTT	CASTHGGTEAFF
TRBJ2-1	TRBD2	-	15	TRBV5-4	TGTGCCAGCAGCTTGGGGAGCGGGGAAGTGGGTGAGCAGTTCTTC	CASSLGSGEVGEQFF
TRBJ1-2	-	-	15	TRBV7-9	TGTGCCAGCAGCTTAGGGGAAACAGGGCCTCGTGGCTACACCTTC	CASSLGETGPRGYTF
TRBJ2-1	-	-	16	TRBV7-9	TGTGCCAGCAGCCCCGGGACTCCCAGCTCCTACAATGAGCAGTTCTTC	CASSPGTPSSYNEQFF
TRBJ1-2	-	-	13	TRBV15	TGTGCCACCAGCAGAGATACGGGGCTTGGCTACACCTTC	CATSRDTGLGYTF
TRBJ2-3	TRBD1	-	14	TRBV5-8	TGTGCCAGCAGCCCGGGACAGGGGGCAGATACGCAGTATTTT	CASSPGQGADTQYF
TRBJ1-3	TRBD1	-	16	TRBV25-1	TGTGCCAGCAGTTCTTCAACAGGGGGATCTGGAAACACCATATATTTT	CASSSSTGGSGNTIYF
TRBJ2-1	-	-	16	TRBV4-3	TGCGCCAGCAGCCAAGATCGGCAGGTCTGGGGCAATGAGCAGTTCTTC	CASSQDRQVWGNEQFF
TRBJ1-3	-	-	14	TRBV15	TGTGCCACCAGCAGCGCGAGAGGTTGGGGTACCATATATTTT	CATSSARGWGTIYF
TRBJ1-1	-	once	17	TRBV7-6	TGTGCCAATCCTAACTCGACCAGGTGGACATTGAACACTGAAGCTTTCTTT	CANPNSTRWTLNTEAFF
TRBJ2-3	TRBD2	-	16	TRBV5-1	TGCGCCAGCAGCTGGACTAGCGGGGGGGCCAGGGATACGCAGTATTTT	CASSWTSGGARDTQYF
TRBJ2-5	TRBD1	-	18	TRBV5-5	TGTGCCAGCAGCTCCAGGATCCGGGACAGGGTTGTCCAAGAGACCCAGTACTTC	CASSSRIRDRVVQETQYF
TRBJ2-7	-	-	17	TRBV7-3	TGTGCCAGCAGCTTAAACCCCTTCGGACCGGATCACTACGAGCAGTACTTC	CASSLNPFGPDHYEQYF
TRBJ2-3	-	-	14	TRBV27	TGTGCCAGCAGTTTATCTCAGGGGTTCGACACGCAGTATTTT	CASSLSQGFDTQYF
TRBJ1-2	-	-	12	TRBV4-1	TGCGCCAGCAGCCAAGAAGGGTATGGCTACACCTTC	CASSQEGYGYTF
TRBJ2-2	TRBD1	-	17	TRBV4-1	TGCGCCAGCAGCCAAGATCTACAGGGGGCGAACACCGGGGAGCTGTTTTTT	CASSQDLQGANTGELFF
TRBJ2-3	TRBD1	once	14	TRBV6-5	TGTGCCACCCATCGACAGGGGGTTACAGATACGCAGTATTTT	CATHRQGVTDTQYF
TRBJ2-5	TRBD1	-	15	TRBV5-1	TGCGCCAGCAGCTTGGGGGACAGCGCCCAAGAGACCCAGTACTTC	CASSLGDSAQETQYF
TRBJ1-1	-	-	16	TRBV4-2	TGTGCCAGCAGCCAAGAACGGGGCAGGGCTAACACTGAAGCTTTCTTT	CASSQERGRANTEAFF
TRBJ2-5	-	-	11	TRBV29-1	TGCAGCGTTAGTCGTGTGGAGACCCAGTACTTC	CSVSRVETQYF
TRBJ2-3	-	once	16	TRBV12-5	TGTGCTAGTGGCAACCCTCAGGGCGAGGACACAGATACGCAGTATTTT	CASGNPQGEDTDTQYF
TRBJ2-3	-	-	14	TRBV7-3	TGTGCCACGACAGCGGGCTCTAGCACAGATACGCAGTATTTT	CATTAGSSTDTQYF
TRBJ1-2	TRBD1	-	17	TRBV29-1	TGCAGCGTTGTGAAGCGGGGTGAGGACAGGGGGGCCAGTGGCTACACCTTC	CSVVKRGEDRGASGYTF
TRBJ1-2	-	-	13	TRBV2	TGTGCCAGCAGCACCGGGACACTCGGCGGCTACACCTTC	CASSTGTLGGYTF
TRBJ2-3	-	-	13	TRBV5-4	TGTGCCAGCAGCTCCTATGGCCCAGATACGCAGTATTTT	CASSSYGPDTQYF
TRBJ2-3	TRBD2	-	15	TRBV7-9	TGTGCCAGCAGCTTGGGACTACAGAGCACAGATACGCAGTATTTT	CASSLGLQSTDTQYF
TRBJ2-2	-	once	15	TRBV9	TGTGCCAGCAGCGTCGCCCCTTCAGGCACCGGGGAGCTGTTTTTT	CASSVAPSGTGELFF
TRBJ1-6	-	-	16	TRBV11-2	TGTGCCAGCAGCTACACCTCAGGGGTAGACAATTCACCCCTCCACTTT	CASSYTSGVDNSPLHF
TRBJ2-7	-	few	13	TRBV4-1	TGCGCCAGCAGCCAAGTCTCCTCCTACGAGCAGTACTTC	CASSQVSSYEQYF
TRBJ1-2	-	-	15	TRBV4-2	TGTGCCAGCAGCCAAGGGCAGGATAGTAACTATGGCTACACCTTC	CASSQGQDSNYGYTF
TRBJ2-5	-	-	12	TRBV18	TGTGCCAGCTCACGGGACCAAGAGACCCAGTACTTC	CASSRDQETQYF
TRBJ2-2	-	few	11	TRBV18	TGTGCCAGCTCACCACCCGGGGAGCTGTTTTTT	CASSPPGELFF
TRBJ2-3	TRBD2	once	16	TRBV7-9	TGTGCCAGCAGCTTATCGACTAGCGGGAGCGTTGATACGCAGTATTTT	CASSLSTSGSVDTQYF
TRBJ1-5	-	-	14	TRBV30	TGTGCCTGGAGCAAGGCGGGGGGCAATCAGCCCCAGCATTTT	CAWSKAGGNQPQHF
TRBJ2-5	TRBD2	-	15	TRBV7-6	TGTGCCAGCAGCGGCGGGCGGGAGACGGGAGAGACCCAGTACTTC	CASSGGRETGETQYF
TRBJ2-5	-	-	12	TRBV30	TGTGCCTGGGGGGGTTTGAGGGAGACCCAGTACTTC	CAWGGLRETQYF